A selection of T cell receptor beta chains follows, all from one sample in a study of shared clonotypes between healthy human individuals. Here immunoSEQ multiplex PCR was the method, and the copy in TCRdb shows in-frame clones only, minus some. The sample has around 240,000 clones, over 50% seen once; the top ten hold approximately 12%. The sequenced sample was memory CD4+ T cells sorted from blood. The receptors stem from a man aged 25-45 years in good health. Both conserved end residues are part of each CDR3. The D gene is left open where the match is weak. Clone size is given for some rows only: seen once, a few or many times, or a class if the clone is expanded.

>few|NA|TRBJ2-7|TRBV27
TGTGCCAGCAGTTTATCACCCGGGGGCGAGGGCGAGCAGTACTTC
CASSLSPGGEGEQYF
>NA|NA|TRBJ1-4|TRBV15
TGTGCCACCAGCAGAGTGGGTACAACTAATGAAAAACTGTTTTTT
CATSRVGTTNEKLFF
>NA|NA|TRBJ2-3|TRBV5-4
TGTGCCAGCAGCGCGGGGCAACGCACAGATACGCAGTATTTT
CASSAGQRTDTQYF
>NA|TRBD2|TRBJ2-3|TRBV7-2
TGTGCCAGCAGTTTACAGGCCCAGCGGGAGCGAGGTACGCAGTATTTT
CASSLQAQRERGTQYF
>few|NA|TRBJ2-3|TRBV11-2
TGTGCCAGCAGCTCCGGGCATGAGGCGCAGTATTTT
CASSSGHEAQYF
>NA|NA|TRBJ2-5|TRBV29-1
TGCAGCGTTGAGGGGGGGACAGGCGAGCAAGAGACCCAGTACTTC
CSVEGGTGEQETQYF
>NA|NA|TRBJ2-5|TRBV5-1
TGCGCCAGCAGCTTGTTGGGACTTCCGGGGGAGACCCAGTACTTC
CASSLLGLPGETQYF
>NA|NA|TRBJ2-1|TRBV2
TGTGCCGGACGGACCAACCCTTACAATGAGCAGTTCTTC
CAGRTNPYNEQFF
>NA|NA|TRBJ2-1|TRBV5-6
TGTGCCAGCACCCCTTCCGGGACGAGCTCCTACAATGAGCAGTTCTTC
CASTPSGTSSYNEQFF
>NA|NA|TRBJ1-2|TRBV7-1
TGTGCCAGCAGCCCGGAAGGTGGAGATTTGGGAGGCTACACCTTC
CASSPEGGDLGGYTF
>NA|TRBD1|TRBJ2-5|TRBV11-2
TGTGCCAGCAGCCCGCGAGGACAGGGTCAAGAGACCCAGTACTTC
CASSPRGQGQETQYF
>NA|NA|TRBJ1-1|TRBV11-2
TGTGCCAGCAGCTTCTTAGAAGGAGTTCAAAGGAACACTGAAGCTTTCTTT
CASSFLEGVQRNTEAFF
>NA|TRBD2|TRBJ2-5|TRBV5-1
TGCGCCAGCAGCCCAGGGACTAGAAAAGAGACCCAGTACTTC
CASSPGTRKETQYF
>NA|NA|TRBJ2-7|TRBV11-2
TGTGCCAGCAGCCCCATCAGGGGAAATCCCTACGAGCAGTACTTC
CASSPIRGNPYEQYF
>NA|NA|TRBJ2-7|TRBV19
TGTGCCAGTAGTATCTACGGGAGCTCCTACGAGCAGTACTTC
CASSIYGSSYEQYF
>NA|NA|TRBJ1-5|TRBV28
TGTGCCAGCAGTTTCCGTCAGCCCCAGCATTTT
CASSFRQPQHF
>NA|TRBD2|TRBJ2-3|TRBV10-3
TGTGCCATCAGCCGCGGACTAGCCGGCACAGATACGCAGTATTTT
CAISRGLAGTDTQYF
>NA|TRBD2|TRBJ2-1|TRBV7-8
TGTGCCAGCAGCCCTAGGCGAGCGGGAGTAGTCAATGAGCAGTTCTTC
CASSPRRAGVVNEQFF
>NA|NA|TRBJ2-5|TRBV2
TGTGCCAGCAGTGGTGAAAGGGGGCAAGAGACCCAGTACTTC
CASSGERGQETQYF
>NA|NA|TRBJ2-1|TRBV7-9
TGTGCCAGCAGCGCCGGGGCAGCCTACAATGAGCAGTTCTTC
CASSAGAAYNEQFF
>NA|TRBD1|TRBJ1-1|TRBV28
TGTGCCAGTTTACAGGGGATCACTGAAGCTTTCTTT
CASLQGITEAFF
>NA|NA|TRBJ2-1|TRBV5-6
TGTGCCAGCAGCTTTCTGGAGGGGAAGAGGGGGGATGAGCAGTTCTTC
CASSFLEGKRGDEQFF
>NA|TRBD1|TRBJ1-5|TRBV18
TGTGCCAGCTCATCCCAAAGACAGGGATCTAATCAGCCCCAGCATTTT
CASSSQRQGSNQPQHF
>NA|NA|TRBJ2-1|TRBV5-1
TGCGCTAGCAGCTTGGGGCGGAATGAGCAGTTCTTC
CASSLGRNEQFF
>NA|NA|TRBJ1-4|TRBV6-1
TGTGCCAGCAGTACCGGGACAATCACCGAAAAACTGTTTTTT
CASSTGTITEKLFF
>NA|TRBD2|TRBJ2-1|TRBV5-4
TGTGCCAGCAGCTTGGCCGGGGGACTAGGGCTTAATGAGCAGTTCTTC
CASSLAGGLGLNEQFF
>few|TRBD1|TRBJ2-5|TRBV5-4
TGTGCCAGCAGCCAGCGCACAGGGGGAGAGACCCAGTACTTC
CASSQRTGGETQYF
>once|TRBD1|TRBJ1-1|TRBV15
TGTGCCACCAGCAGGGGGGACAGGGGGTACACTGAAGCTTTCTTT
CATSRGDRGYTEAFF
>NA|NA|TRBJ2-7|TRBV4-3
TGCGCCAGCAGCCAAGATCCGACAGTCGAGCAGTACTTC
CASSQDPTVEQYF
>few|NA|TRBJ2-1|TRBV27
TGTGCCAGCAGTCACCTCGTAGGGTCGTCAACCTACAATGAGCAGTTCTTC
CASSHLVGSSTYNEQFF
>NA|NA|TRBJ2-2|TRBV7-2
TGTGCCAGCAGCTTAGAAATGGACACCGGGGAGCTGTTTTTT
CASSLEMDTGELFF
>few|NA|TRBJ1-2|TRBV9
TGTGCCAGCAGCGTAGAGGGGCACTATGGCTACACCTTC
CASSVEGHYGYTF
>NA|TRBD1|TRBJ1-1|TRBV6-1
TGTGCCAGCAGTGACCTTAGACAGGGGAGCTTGGCTTTCTTT
CASSDLRQGSLAFF
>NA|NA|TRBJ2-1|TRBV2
TGTGCCAGCAGTAAGGACGGTGGTGAGCAGTTCTTC
CASSKDGGEQFF